This TCR beta chain originates from a study of blood T cells in healthy people across ages. The study's findings and limits: A strong correlation was seen between TCR beta diversity and naive T cell percentage. Possibly, changes in expanded clonotypes were confounded because donor CMV status was unknown.

This clonotype was seen a few times. Its antigen is unidentified. A sample-barcoded 5' primer and a J-beta primer mix were used in a second PCR of roughly 7 to 11 cycles. MiXCR, applied by TCRdb to the 5' RACE reads, yields one record per CDR3 protein. The repertoire holds approximately 730,000 distinct CDR3 sequences, with roughly 50% as singletons. Losses at the gene ends were 0 bases for V and 0 bases for J; bases not matched to a gene: 5. CDR1 is DFQATT, CDR2 SNEGSKA, per germline (reference sequence). The CDR3 has 16 amino acids. Caucasian individuals from Russia who were healthy and aged 6 to 90 acted as donors. Per-sample PBMC isolation yielded at least 6 million cells.

The sample was blood. The chain joins TRBV20-1 to TRBJ2-1, with TRBD2 identical over 7 bases. The receptor's source is a man at least 80 years old in good health. In DNA form, the CDR3 reads TGCAGTGCTAGAGATCGAGGGAGGGCCTCCTACAATGAGCAGTTCTTC. It is translated as CSARDRGRASYNEQFF.